The T cell receptor (beta chain) described here comes from a study of cytomegalovirus exposure and HLA in healthy donors. Points from the study as a whole: It was shown in a later analysis that HLA-associated TCR beta chains were more clonally expanded than other, equally common chains. Analysis performed later found more than 15,000 TCR beta sequences associated with HLA alleles at 0.05 false discovery rate.

As concerns this clone: The antigen remains undetermined.

Primers included in the PCR were 60 Vbeta and 13 Jbeta primers. The protocol was immunoSEQ multiplex PCR, while the TCRdb copy is restricted to in-frame clones and leaves out a portion. Found here are roughly 230,000 clones, approximately 85% of them singletons; the top ten hold roughly 0.22%. Losses at the gene ends were 5 bases for V and 1 base for J; bases not matched to a gene: 4. CDR1 and CDR2 (germline): LNHDA, SQIVND (reference sequence). This CDR3 has 15 residues. The gene calls are TRBV19 and TRBJ2-2, with 7 bases lining up with TRBD2. The receptor comes from a girl aged 2-9 years in good health and CMV-seronegative. Sample: PBMCs. CDR3 nucleotide sequence: TGTGCCAGTAGTCCCTGGGGGGGGAACACCGGGGAGCTGTTTTTT. Amino acid sequence: CASSPWGGNTGELFF.